This passage covers 22 T cell receptor beta chains from one sample sequenced in a study of blood T cell repertoires in COVID-19 (dated by TCRdb to about 2020). The library came from the immunoSEQ multiplex PCR assay. The source is immuneACCESS, and TCRdb retained only in-frame sequences with V and J called. Part of the clones is not carried over; for the studies checked, unresolved V genes explain less than half of this, and the remainder is unexplained. In all, the sample holds 150,000 to 200,000 clones, and roughly 90% of those were seen once. Nearly 0.55% of the sample rests with the top ten. Sequenced material: peripheral blood. The receptors stem from a man in his fifties or sixties with acute or convalescent COVID-19.

The chain employs TRBV4-2 and TRBJ2-3; 8 bases map to TRBD1. CDR3 size: 16 residues. V lost 0 bases, J lost 4 bases, and 6 bases stayed unmatched. From germline, CDR1 is LGHNA and CDR2 YNFKEQ. The CDR3 sequence is CASSQDLDRVPDTQYF. CDR3 nucleotide sequence: TGTGCCAGCAGCCAAGATCTGGACAGGGTACCAGATACGCAGTATTTT.

V is TRBV10-3 and J is TRBJ2-2; D gene ambiguous. CDR3 size: 13 residues. The germline V and J ends were trimmed by 7 bases and 3 bases, with 9 bases remaining between them. Looked up from germline, CDR1 is ENHRY and CDR2 is SYGVKD. The CDR3 sequence is CAITPRDTGELFF. The CDR3, as DNA: TGTGCCATCACACCTCGAGACACCGGGGAGCTGTTTTTT.

This chain connects TRBV27 to TRBJ1-1, with a weak D call TRBD1 (6 bases). V dropped 6 bases and J dropped 6 bases, with 20 bases sitting between them. The germline CDR1 and CDR2 sequences are MNHEY and SMNVEV (reference sequence). The CDR3 covers 15 residues. The CDR3 is CASSPGTTGWAEAFF. DNA for the CDR3: TGTGCCAGCAGCCCCGGAACCACAGGGTGGGCTGAAGCTTTCTTT.

The chain has TRBV28 and TRBJ2-5; 7 bases are a match to TRBD1. The CDR3 runs to 13 residues. V was clipped by 3 bases and J by 4 bases; unmatched bases: 2. The germline V gene encodes CDR1 MDHEN and CDR2 SYDVKM. CDR3 loop: CASSFDRVETQYF. As DNA, the CDR3 is TGTGCCAGCAGTTTTGACAGGGTAGAGACCCAGTACTTC.

The rearrangement uses TRBV7-2 and TRBJ1-2; D unresolved. CDR3 length: 13 residues. Germline V gene sequence: CDR1 SGHTA, CDR2 FQGNSA. Trimming shortened V by 6 bases and J by 4 bases, and 12 bases separated the two germline ends. The CDR3 DNA reads TGTGCCAGCAGACCACAAAGCGGCTATGGCTACACCTTC. Protein product: CASRPQSGYGYTF.

V gene TRBV19 combines with J gene TRBJ1-5, with a tentative D call TRBD1 (5 bases). This CDR3 has 14 amino acids. CDR1 LNHDA and CDR2 SQIVND come from the germline V gene (reference sequence). CDR3 region: CAASGVDSNQPQHF. In DNA form, the CDR3 reads TGTGCTGCCTCGGGGGTGGATAGCAATCAGCCCCAGCATTTT.

The chain joins TRBV19 to TRBJ2-2; 7 bases line up with TRBD2. This CDR3 spans 15 amino acids. V was pared by 3 bases and J by 0 bases, with 1 base of the junction left unmatched. Germline V gene lookup returns CDR1 LNHDA and CDR2 SQIVND (reference sequence). CDR3 protein: CASSITSANTGELFF. The CDR3 nucleotides are TGTGCCAGTAGTATCACTAGCGCGAACACCGGGGAGCTGTTTTTT. Supplemented by reference TRBV19 and TRBJ2-2, the full variable domain reads DGGITQSPKYLFRKEGQNVTLSCEQNLNHDAMYWYRQDPGQGLRLIYYSQIVNDFQKGDIAEGYSVSREKKESFPLTVTSAQKNPTAFYLCASSITSANTGELFFGEGSRLTVL.

A single count supports this clone. The chain joins TRBV19 to TRBJ1-2; 10 bases are a match to TRBD1. The CDR3 sequence is 14 residues long. V lost 3 bases, J lost 8 bases, and 6 bases stayed unmatched. In germline, CDR1 is LNHDA, CDR2 SQIVND (reference sequence). The CDR3 bases are TGTGCCAGTAGTATGGGACAGGGGAGCTCGGGCTACACCTTC. The encoded protein is CASSMGQGSSGYTF.

The chain has TRBV7-9 and TRBJ1-4; D unresolved. With 1 base removed from V and 0 bases from J, the gap between germline ends came to 6 bases. This CDR3 is 15 amino acids long. Germline CDR1 and CDR2: SEHNR and FQNEAQ (reference sequence). CDR3 in amino acids: CASSLGAATNEKLFF. The CDR3 DNA reads TGTGCCAGCAGCTTAGGAGCTGCAACTAATGAAAAACTGTTTTTT.

This clone was observed a single time. This rearrangement joins TRBV11-1 to TRBJ1-5; D is uncertain. The V and J ends lost 2 bases and 7 bases respectively, with 9 bases between them. CDR1 and CDR2 (germline): SGHAT, FQDESV (reference sequence). This CDR3 has 13 amino acids. CDR3: CASSLSVGQPQHF. The CDR3 DNA follows: TGTGCCAGCAGCTTAAGTGTGGGCCAGCCCCAGCATTTT. Using reference TRBV11-1 and TRBJ1-5 for the parts outside the CDR3, the full variable domain is EAEVAQSPRYKITEKSQAVAFWCDPISGHATLYWYRQILGQGPELLVQFQDESVVDDSQLPKDRFSAERLKGVDSTLKIQPAELGDSAMYLCASSLSVGQPQHFGDGTRLSIL.

V gene TRBV4-2 combines with J gene TRBJ1-2, with TRBD1 as a possible D gene (5 bases). Trimming stripped 3 bases from V and 4 bases from J, with 18 bases between. CDR1 is LGHNA and CDR2 is YNFKEQ in the germline V gene. CDR3 length: 16 residues. CDR3 sequence (DNA): TGTGCCAGCAGCCATCGGACATCAACCAGCTTCTATGGCTACACCTTC. The encoded protein is CASSHRTSTSFYGYTF.

The chain links TRBV5-1 to TRBJ2-1; TRBD2 might be the D (5 bases). The CDR3 sequence is 19 residues long. CDR1 is SGHRS and CDR2 is YFSETQ in the germline V gene. Trimming removed 0 bases from V and 5 bases from J, with 24 bases in between. In DNA, the CDR3 is TGCGCCAGCAGCTTGGCATCTGAGGGTGTCGGAAGCCGGAACAATGAGCAGTTCTTC. Its translation is CASSLASEGVGSRNNEQFF.

V is TRBV10-2 and J is TRBJ2-3; 14 bases match TRBD2. Germline V gives CDR1 WSHSY, CDR2 SAAADI. J lost 5 bases, V lost 7 bases, and 5 bases had no gene match. The CDR3 is made up of 15 amino acids. Here the CDR3 reads CASTGLAGGGDTQYF. As DNA, the CDR3 is TGCGCCAGCACTGGACTAGCGGGAGGCGGAGATACGCAGTATTTT.

The table lists this clone with a few counts. The rearrangement links TRBV29-1 to TRBJ1-1; D not resolved. This CDR3 contains 11 residues. Germline V gene data show CDR1 as SQVTM and CDR2 as ANQGSEA. With 8 bases removed from V and 7 bases from J, the gap between germline ends came to 14 bases. CDR3 sequence (DNA): TGCAGCCTTAGGGAGGGAGATGAAGCTTTCTTT. This gives the protein CSLREGDEAFF.

The V call is TRBV18, the J call TRBJ2-1, with D uncertain. The CDR3 runs 12 residues. V lost 3 bases, J lost 5 bases, and 5 bases lay in between. Germline V CDR1 and CDR2: KGHSH, LQKENI. CDR3: CASSPYNNEQFF. CDR3 DNA: TGTGCCAGCTCACCCTATAACAATGAGCAGTTCTTC.

The chain uses TRBV4-3 and TRBJ1-6, with D possibly being TRBD1 (6 bases). This CDR3 comprises 15 residues. CDR1 and CDR2 from the germline V gene are LGHNA and YSLEER. V was trimmed by 0 bases and J by 11 bases, leaving 14 bases between them. DNA for the CDR3: TGCGCCAGCAGCCAAGATACAGGGAGTGCACCACCCCTCCACTTT. Translation: CASSQDTGSAPPLHF.

The rearrangement joins TRBV5-4 to TRBJ2-5; D might be TRBD1 (7 bases). The CDR3 is 17 amino acids. Trimming shortened V by 3 bases and J by 2 bases, and 20 bases separated the two germline ends. Germline CDR1 reads SGHNT; CDR2 reads YYREEE (reference sequence). Here the CDR3 reads CASSSAARRGPQETQYF. In DNA form, the CDR3 reads TGTGCCAGCAGCTCGGCAGCCAGGAGGGGGCCTCAAGAGACCCAGTACTTC.

J is TRBJ2-1 and V is TRBV11-2; 9 bases align to TRBD2. The germline gives CDR1 SGHAT, CDR2 FQNNGV. V gave up 6 bases and J gave up 4 bases; unmatched junction bases: 7. This CDR3 contains 15 residues. The CDR3 sequence: CASRISGGPYNEQFF. The CDR3 bases are TGTGCCAGCAGAATAAGCGGGGGGCCTTACAATGAGCAGTTCTTC.

The V call is TRBV7-9, the J call TRBJ1-3; 7 positions match TRBD1. CDR1 is SEHNR, CDR2 FQNEAQ, per germline (reference sequence). Trimming at V came to 4 bases and at J to 2 bases, leaving 2 bases not matched to a gene. There are 14 residues in the CDR3. CDR3 DNA: TGTGCCAGCAGCTCAACAGGGGCTGGAAACACCATATATTTT. Translation gives CASSSTGAGNTIYF.

This clone was recorded once. This chain uses TRBV18 with TRBJ1-3; unclear D gene. This CDR3 is built from 15 residues. Trimming left V 4 bases short and J 0 bases short, with 10 bases between. Germline values: CDR1 KGHSH, CDR2 LQKENI. The CDR3 coding sequence is TGTGCCAGCTCACGTGGTCGCAGCTCTGGAAACACCATATATTTT. This gives the protein CASSRGRSSGNTIYF.

This clone was picked up one time. V usage is TRBV15 and J usage is TRBJ1-2; 9 positions match TRBD1. The germline gives CDR1 LNHNV, CDR2 YYDKDF (reference sequence). The V segment lost 0 bases and the J segment 4 bases; nucleotides outside the gene matches: 6. The CDR3 length is 16 residues. The CDR3 spells CATSRDHGQGSYGYTF. Here the CDR3 DNA reads TGTGCCACCAGCAGAGATCACGGACAGGGGTCCTATGGCTACACCTTC. Full variable domain (rest looked up from reference TRBV15 and TRBJ1-2): DAMVIQNPRYQVTQFGKPVTLSCSQTLNHNVMYWYQQKSSQAPKLLFHYYDKDFNNEADTPDNFQSRRPNTSFCFLDIRSPGLGDTAMYLCATSRDHGQGSYGYTFGSGTRLTVV.

The chain has TRBV27 and TRBJ2-1; D is unclear. There are 12 residues in the CDR3. V lost 6 bases and J 4 bases, leaving 7 bases between the germline ends. In germline, CDR1 is MNHEY, CDR2 SMNVEV (reference sequence). CDR3 in DNA: TGTGCCAGCAGGACGACTTACAATGAGCAGTTCTTC. Residues: CASRTTYNEQFF.